This T cell receptor beta chain was captured by sequencing in a study of blood T cell repertoires in COVID-19. Study details: The United States, Italy and Spain supplied acute and convalescent COVID-19 samples. Sample material is recorded as cDNA or gDNA derived from T cells, B-cell-depleted T cells, or PBMCs.

In the original analysis: For nucleated cells, counts were estimated from reference gene primer amplification. Produced via immunoSEQ multiplex PCR; TCRdb's table is partial and in-frame only. Clone size and the V and J calls come from that table; the DNA yielded D and trimming. The sample has around 370,000 clones, 90% to 95% seen once; the top ten hold under 3.5%. This receptor was identified in a woman under 30 who had recovered from COVID-19. The specimen was peripheral blood.

CDR3 DNA sequence: TGCGCCAGCAGCTCCGGGACAGGGAATCAGCCCCAGCATTTT. Its protein is CASSSGTGNQPQHF. The rearrangement uses TRBV5-1 and TRBJ1-5; 9 bases map to TRBD1. The CDR3 sequence is 14 residues long. From germline, CDR1 is SGHRS and CDR2 YFSETQ. The V gene end was trimmed by 3 bases and the J gene end by 4 bases; junction bases not matched to a gene: 2.